This T cell receptor beta chain was recovered during a study of beta chain features in type 1 diabetes. Only a few counts were recorded for this clone. Investigators reverse transcribed all isolated RNA, so they sequenced expressed TCRB transcripts. Sequencing was performed with immunoSEQ multiplex PCR; in TCRdb, only in-frame clones are kept and a portion is missing. In the table there are 300,000 to 400,000 clones, approximately 10% of which are singletons. The CDR3 contains 12 residues. CDR1 is SGHNT, CDR2 YENEEA, per germline. The germline V and J ends were trimmed by 5 bases and 4 bases, with 8 bases remaining between them.

The chain combines TRBV11-3 with TRBJ2-5; D is perhaps TRBD1 (6 bases). The clonotype originates from a woman between 25 and 40 years old in good health. Sequencing input: naive CD4+ T cells from blood. The CDR3 DNA is TGTGCCAGCAGCGCACAGGGAGAGACCCAGTACTTC. Translated: CASSAQGETQYF.